This entry is about one T cell receptor (beta chain). Germline-derived CDR1 and CDR2 are SGHAT and FQDESV (reference sequence). The V and J ends lost 1 base and 3 bases respectively, with 13 bases between them. CDR3 length: 15 amino acids. The sample comes from a study of blood T cell repertoires in COVID-19. Study in general: T cells, B-cell-depleted T cells, or PBMCs supplied cDNA or gDNA.

Original analysis: For nucleated cells, counts were estimated from reference gene primer amplification. Measured with immunoSEQ multiplex PCR; TCRdb has only the in-frame clones, and not every one. The V and J calls and clone size were taken over from that table, and D and trimming were inferred from the DNA. The sample lists some 250,000 clones, around 85% occurring once. The TCR sequence derives from a woman in her twenties or thirties who had recovered from COVID-19. The chain has TRBV11-1 and TRBJ2-7; D may be TRBD1 (5 bases). Source material: peripheral blood. The CDR3 is CASSLEAQDRYEQYF. The CDR3, as DNA: TGTGCCAGCAGCTTAGAGGCACAGGACCGCTACGAGCAGTACTTC.